One T cell receptor (beta chain) is described in this entry. This entry comes from a study of blood T cell repertoires in COVID-19. Overall study: Acute and convalescent COVID-19 specimens originated in the United States, Italy and Spain.

In the original processing: Quantification of nucleated cells was approximated via reference gene primer amplification. This table comes from immunoSEQ multiplex PCR, and its TCRdb copy is limited to in-frame clones, with some not included. V and J calls plus clone size are reproduced from that table; the DNA served to infer D and trimming. Of approximately 98,000 clones listed, around 76% are singletons. Trimming removed 3 bases from V and 0 bases from J, with 9 bases in between. The germline V gene has CDR1 MNHEY and CDR2 SMNVEV (reference sequence). The CDR3 spans 14 residues. The chain joins TRBV27 to TRBJ2-7; TRBD1 might be the D (5 bases). The sample consisted of peripheral blood. The source is a man aged 80 or over with acute or convalescent COVID-19. CDR3 sequence reads: CASSLTALSYEQYF. CDR3 DNA: TGTGCCAGCAGTTTGACAGCCCTCTCCTACGAGCAGTACTTC.